Below, one TCR beta chain is given with its context. This receptor's antigen is unknown. No base quality information exists; no much larger clone differs at one position. The same CDR3 arises from other DNA sequences in this sample as well. Using the deep immunoSEQ assay, TCR CDR3 regions were amplified from genomic DNA by multiplex PCR. Extracted genomic DNA from each cell subset was distributed evenly across all wells of several immunoSEQ 96-well plates, and each plate was treated as a replicate. Each replicate PCR for sorted subsets received about 0.2 ug genomic DNA, equal to some 32,000 T cell genomes. Purified libraries were quantified with a Qubit 3.0 fluorometer, sized on a Bioanalyzer 2100, and re-quantified with the KAPA Library Quantification kit. Every immunoSEQ 96-well plate was sequenced on a dedicated single-read 150-cycle Illumina NextSeq 550 flow cell. Turning to the authors' computational methods: Because the immunoSEQ output held only junctional sequences and lacked quality scores, the filtering could not match the filtering applied to full-length reads. To assign V/J genes and CDR3, sequences were annotated against IMGT germline references using PyIR, a Python wrapper for IgBLAST v1.9. Reads were filtered out if the reads had weak V/J assignments (E-value above 1e-6), no CDR3, stop codons, out-of-frame junctions, or ambiguous translated residues. V3J clonotypes were defined as sequences sharing the same inferred V gene, J gene, and CDR3 amino acid sequence. To compute the percentage overlap between repertoires, the number of shared unique clonotypes was divided by the size of the smaller repertoire. Three approaches were used to assess repertoire richness: RTK rarefaction, the Chao1 estimator, and Recon v2.1 estimates of unobserved clonotypes. Generation probabilities were computed with OLGA for all TCRbeta clonotypes obtained by the gDNA method from a handful of donors. The clones in this table, taken by TCRdb from immuneACCESS, are in-frame only. Not every clone is retained; where verified, under half of the shortfall comes from an unresolved V gene, and the cause of the rest is unknown. That table gives V, J and clone size, and the DNA gave D and trimming. This sample holds 2.3 million or so clones; 93% were observed only once. Under 0.45% of the sample is taken by the ten largest.

The data were obtained in a study of shared clonotypes between healthy human individuals (dated by TCRdb to 2020 to 2022). Concerning the study at large: The cohort comprised two women and three men aged 18 to 49 years. Per donor, three plates each were used for CD4 naive and CD4 memory, two for CD8 naive, and one for CD8 memory. To increase sequencing depth and limit assay-specific biases, TCR repertoire library preparation and sequencing were carried out by different laboratories using diverse techniques. To estimate repertoire size and how much clonotypes are shared between individuals, the study performed deep sequencing of blood TCR repertoires from 4 to 6 healthy adults. Leukapheresis yielded between about 0.8 and 8.9 billion PBMCs per donor.

Sequences SEHNR (CDR1) and FQNEAQ (CDR2) are obtained from the germline V gene (reference sequence). Including the terminal cysteine and phenylalanine, the CDR3 comprises 12 residues. Just the 36-base CDR3 DNA is kept, in frame starting at base 1. V and J lose 5 bases and 7 bases, and a span of 11 bases separates them. Findings and caveats that apply to the study as a whole: Naive subsets generally had larger estimated clonotype richness than memory subsets. Clonotypes shared by all four sorted-subset donors showed higher generation probabilities than non-shared clonotypes. Sampling was limited to blood, and TCR repertoires in tissue likely differ from TCR repertoires in blood. Pairwise subsampling indicated that sequencing depth was expected to affect the degree of clonotype sharing among donors. Across four donors, approximately 5% of naive CD4, roughly 3.5% of naive CD8, 2% to 2.5% of memory CD4, and over 0.35% of memory CD8 clonotypes were shared. Because the study included only a small number of donors, the genetic and exposure-history diversity represented was limited. Even with the large sequencing depth, rarefaction of the sorted-subset datasets indicated that sequencing was incomplete.

The donors were healthy, HIV-negative adults who had no recently reported acute infections or vaccinations. Every donor was a Caucasian adult residing in Nashville, Tennessee, USA. CD4+ T cells were enriched through magnetic negative selection, after which naive cells were positively selected on CD45RA and the remaining negative fraction served as the memory subset. Blood was obtained by leukapheresis, after which PBMCs were separated by Ficoll-Histopaque density gradient centrifugation and cryopreserved in liquid nitrogen vapor phase. Analytical flow cytometry was used to check the purity and quantity of each magnetically sorted T cell population. Genomic DNA was isolated from each sorted fraction and quantified by UV absorbance on a Nanodrop 2000c.

Sequenced: naive CD4+ T cells from PBMCs. The cell subset or site label on this specimen signifies: CD45RA+ positively selected. The receptor was derived from a young man in good health. Some clones in this sample may be carry-over from other donors' samples. The rearrangement combines TRBV7-9 with TRBJ1-2; a tentative D match to TRBD1 spans 5 bases. The CDR3 corresponds to CASSPGGVGYTF. The nucleotides are TGTGCCAGCAGCCCCGGGGGGGTTGGCTACACCTTC.